Reported below is one T cell receptor beta chain. Its antigen is currently unknown. This record comes from a study of T cell repertoires in cytomegalovirus infection. Study information: Public TCR beta signatures indicated both CMV infection and matching HLA type. Study-wide results and limits: Ex vivo, HLA-C-restricted CMV-specific TCR beta clonotypes prevailed over the rest of the response. Cumulated frequencies of public TCR beta families served to identify carriers of CMV plus the relevant HLA.

The ends were cut back, 0 bases at V and 8 bases at J, with 17 bases in the middle. Germline lookup yields CDR1 SGHRS and CDR2 YFSETQ. The CDR3 consists of 15 residues. In TCRdb, the reads were re-called with MiXCR into one record per CDR3 protein. The sample records fewer than 550,000 distinct CDR3 sequences, less than 30% being singletons. The receptor was derived from a human donor in good health (CMV status not recorded). Some clones in this sample may be carry-over from other donors' samples. The sequencing sample was made of PBMCs. The chain joins TRBV5-1 to TRBJ1-2; D unresolved. In DNA, the CDR3 is TGCGCCAGCAGCTTGGAGGGCAGCCTCTTGGGGGGCTACACCTTC. Translating gives CASSLEGSLLGGYTF.